A few counts support the clone carrying this TCR beta chain. The antigen remains undetermined. TCRdb itself ran the 5' RACE reads through MiXCR, one entry per CDR3 protein. The table shows fewer than 650,000 distinct CDR3 sequences, with over 9.5% occurring only once. The CDR3 loop spans 12 amino acids. Trimming removed 5 bases from V and 9 bases from J, with 11 bases in between. The sample belongs to a study of CD8 T cells in ankylosing spondylitis. Study-level results: Ankylosing spondylitis blood appeared to carry a characteristic TCR beta motif of roughly eight highly homologous variants. Reactive arthritis synovial fluid and blood were previously reported to contain some motif variants.

The sequencing sample was made of blood, either unsorted or a sorted T cell fraction (not recorded which). The rearrangement links TRBV12-3 or TRBV12-4 to TRBJ2-1; perhaps TRBD2 as D (5 bases). This sequence was found in a male donor with ankylosing spondylitis. This CDR3 is CASSILLVEQFF. The CDR3 nucleotides are TGTGCCAGCAGTATCCTACTAGTTGAGCAGTTCTTC.